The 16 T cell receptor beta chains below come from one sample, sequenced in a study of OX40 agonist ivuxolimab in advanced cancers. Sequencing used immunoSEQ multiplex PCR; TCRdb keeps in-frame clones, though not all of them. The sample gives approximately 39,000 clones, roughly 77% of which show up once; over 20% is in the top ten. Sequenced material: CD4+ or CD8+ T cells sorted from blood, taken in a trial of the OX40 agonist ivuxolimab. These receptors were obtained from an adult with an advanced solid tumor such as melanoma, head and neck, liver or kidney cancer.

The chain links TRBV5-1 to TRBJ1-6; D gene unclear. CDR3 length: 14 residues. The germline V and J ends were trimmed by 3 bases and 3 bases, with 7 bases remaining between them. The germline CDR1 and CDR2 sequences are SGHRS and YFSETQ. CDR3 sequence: CASSSGHYNSPLHF. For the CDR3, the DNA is TGCGCCAGCAGCTCCGGTCACTATAATTCACCCCTCCACTTT.

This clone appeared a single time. CDR3 sequence reads: CASRRGVAGGTRLLDTQYF. Written as DNA, the CDR3 is TGTGCCAGCAGGCGGGGGGTAGCGGGAGGAACCCGCCTGTTGGATACGCAGTATTTT. The gene calls are TRBV9 and TRBJ2-3, with 10 bases matching TRBD2. With V trimmed by 5 bases and J by 6 bases, 21 bases remained unmatched. This CDR3 is built from 19 residues. Germline V gene sequence: CDR1 SGDLS, CDR2 YYNGEE.

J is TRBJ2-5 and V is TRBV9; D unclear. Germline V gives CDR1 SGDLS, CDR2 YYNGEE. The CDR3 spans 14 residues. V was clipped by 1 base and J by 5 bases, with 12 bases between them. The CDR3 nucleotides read TGTGCCAGCAGCGTATCCCCTACCGGGGAGACCCAGTACTTC. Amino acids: CASSVSPTGETQYF.

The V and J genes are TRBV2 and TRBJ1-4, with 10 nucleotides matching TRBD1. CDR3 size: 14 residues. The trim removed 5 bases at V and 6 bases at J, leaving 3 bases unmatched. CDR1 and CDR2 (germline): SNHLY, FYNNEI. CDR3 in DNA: TGTGCCAGCAGTAGCGGGACAGGGGATGAAAAACTGTTTTTT. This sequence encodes CASSSGTGDEKLFF.

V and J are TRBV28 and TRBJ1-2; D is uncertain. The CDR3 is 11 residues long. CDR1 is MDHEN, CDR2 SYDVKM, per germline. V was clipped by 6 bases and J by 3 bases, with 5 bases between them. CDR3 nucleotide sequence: TGTGCCAGCAGCAGCGACTATGGCTACACCTTC. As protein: CASSSDYGYTF.

This CDR3 is CSVDPFQETQYF. In DNA form, the CDR3 reads TGCAGCGTTGATCCCTTCCAAGAGACCCAGTACTTC. V is TRBV29-1 and J is TRBJ2-5; D not resolved. V was trimmed by 3 bases and J by 1 base, leaving 6 bases between them. Germline CDR1 SQVTM, CDR2 ANQGSEA. The CDR3 runs to 12 residues.

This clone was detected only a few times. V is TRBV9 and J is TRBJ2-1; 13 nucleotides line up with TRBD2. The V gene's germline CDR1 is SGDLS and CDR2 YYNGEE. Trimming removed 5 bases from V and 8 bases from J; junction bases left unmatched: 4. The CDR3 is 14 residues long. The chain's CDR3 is CASRRTSGSYEQFF. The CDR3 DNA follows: TGTGCCAGCAGGAGGACTAGCGGGAGCTATGAGCAGTTCTTC.

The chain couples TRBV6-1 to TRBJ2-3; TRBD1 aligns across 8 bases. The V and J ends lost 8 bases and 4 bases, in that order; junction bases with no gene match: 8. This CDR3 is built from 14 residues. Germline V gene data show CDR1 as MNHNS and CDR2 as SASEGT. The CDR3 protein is CASGDRRSADTQYF. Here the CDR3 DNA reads TGTGCCAGCGGGGACAGGAGGAGCGCAGATACGCAGTATTTT.

CDR3 region: CASTRGGGMTDTQYF. The CDR3 DNA follows: TGTGCCAGCACCCGGGGAGGGGGAATGACAGATACGCAGTATTTT. This chain links TRBV5-4 with TRBJ2-3, with D possibly TRBD2 on 7 matching bases. Germline V lookup: CDR1 SGHNT, CDR2 YYREEE (reference sequence). The CDR3 length is 15 residues. Trimming shortened V by 6 bases and J by 3 bases, and 17 bases separated the two germline ends.

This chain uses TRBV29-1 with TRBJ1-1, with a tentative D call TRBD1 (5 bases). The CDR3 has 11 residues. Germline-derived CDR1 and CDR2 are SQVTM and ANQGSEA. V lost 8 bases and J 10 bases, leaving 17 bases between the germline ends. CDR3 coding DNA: TGCAGCTCTTTCCCCAGGGTATTAGCTTTCTTT. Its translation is CSSFPRVLAFF.

The CDR3 nucleotides are TGTGCCTGGAGTACCCCAGGGGCAACTAATGAAAAACTGTTTTTT. This encodes CAWSTPGATNEKLFF. V gene TRBV30 combines with J gene TRBJ1-4; possible D gene TRBD1, 6 bases. Trimming pared 2 bases from V and 0 bases from J, leaving 10 bases between. This CDR3 is built from 15 residues. The germline V gene has CDR1 GTSNPN and CDR2 SVGIG (reference sequence).

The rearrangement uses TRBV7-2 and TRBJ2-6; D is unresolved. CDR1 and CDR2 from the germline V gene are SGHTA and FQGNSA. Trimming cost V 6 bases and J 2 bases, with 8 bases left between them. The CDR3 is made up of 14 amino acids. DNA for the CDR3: TGTGCCAGCAGTCCGTTTACTGGGGCCAACGTCCTGACTTTC. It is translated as CASSPFTGANVLTF.

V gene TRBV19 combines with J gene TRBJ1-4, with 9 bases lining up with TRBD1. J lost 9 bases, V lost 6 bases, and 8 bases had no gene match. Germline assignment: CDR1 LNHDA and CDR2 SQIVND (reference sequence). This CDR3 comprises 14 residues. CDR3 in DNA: TGTGCCAGTAGACCGGGACAGGGTTATCAAAAACTGTTTTTT. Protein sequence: CASRPGQGYQKLFF.

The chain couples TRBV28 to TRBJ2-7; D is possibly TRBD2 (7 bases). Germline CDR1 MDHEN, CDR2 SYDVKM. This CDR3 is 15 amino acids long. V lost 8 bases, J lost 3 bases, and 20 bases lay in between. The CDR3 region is CASGSHGGRNYEQYF. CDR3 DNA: TGTGCCAGCGGGAGTCACGGGGGGCGAAACTACGAGCAGTACTTC.

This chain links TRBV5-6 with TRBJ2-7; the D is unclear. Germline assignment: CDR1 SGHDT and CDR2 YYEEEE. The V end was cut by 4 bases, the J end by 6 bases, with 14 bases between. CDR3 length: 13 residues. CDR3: CASSPSSSGEQYF. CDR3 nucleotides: TGTGCCAGCAGCCCAAGTTCCTCTGGCGAGCAGTACTTC.

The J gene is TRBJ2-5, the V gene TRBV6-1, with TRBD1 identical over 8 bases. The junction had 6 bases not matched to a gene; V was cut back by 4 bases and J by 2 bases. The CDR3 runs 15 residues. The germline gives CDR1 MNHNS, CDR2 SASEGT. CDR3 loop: CASSGRDRRQETQYF. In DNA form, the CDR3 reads TGTGCCAGCAGTGGCCGGGACAGGAGGCAAGAGACCCAGTACTTC.